The 25 T cell receptor beta chains in this list originate from one sample, sequenced in a study of response to subunit inactivated influenza vaccine. TCRdb reanalysed the RT-PCR reads using MiXCR and keeps one entry per CDR3 protein. The sample shows 500,000 to 600,000 distinct CDR3 sequences, approximately 12% of them seen only once. Source: PBMCs from blood, taken on the day of vaccination. The receptors were gathered from a man over 45 who received an inactivated influenza vaccine.

The chain has TRBV15 and TRBJ2-1; 12 nucleotides match TRBD2. Germline lookup yields CDR1 LNHNV and CDR2 YYDKDF (reference sequence). The V segment lost 5 bases and the J segment 6 bases; nucleotides outside the gene matches: 8. The CDR3 covers 16 residues. CDR3 in amino acids: CATSVPGLAGINEQFF. CDR3 DNA: TGTGCCACCAGCGTACCCGGACTAGCGGGAATCAATGAGCAGTTCTTC.

This clonotype has a handful of counts. This sequence joins TRBV5-1 and TRBJ1-2, with a possible D match to TRBD1 (5 bases). Germline V gives CDR1 SGHRS, CDR2 YFSETQ. The CDR3 runs to 15 residues. Between the trimmed V and J ends, which lost 1 base and 0 bases, there was a span of 10 bases. The DNA for the CDR3 is TGCGCCAGCAGCTTGACAGGAGACTCTAACTATGGCTACACCTTC. As protein: CASSLTGDSNYGYTF.

This clonotype was seen a handful of times. Here the CDR3 DNA reads TGTGCCAGCAGCTTCCGGGACAGACGAAATGAGCAGTTCTTC. Protein sequence: CASSFRDRRNEQFF. The chain combines TRBV7-2 with TRBJ2-1, with 7 bases fitting TRBD1. The CDR3 consists of 14 residues. Germline assignment: CDR1 SGHTA and CDR2 FQGNSA. V lost 3 bases, J lost 7 bases, and 6 bases stayed unmatched.

This clonotype was seen more than once but under ten times. The V call is TRBV4-1, the J call TRBJ1-1; a weak D match, TRBD1 (5 bases). This CDR3 is 13 amino acids long. The ends were cut back, 1 base at V and 8 bases at J, with 11 bases in the middle. Germline CDR1 MGHRA, CDR2 YSYEKL. The CDR3 DNA reads TGCGCCAGCAGCCAAGGTCGACAGTACGAAGCTTTCTTT. Its protein is CASSQGRQYEAFF.

This clonotype was seen a few times. The V and J genes are TRBV20-1 and TRBJ1-5; TRBD1 is a possible D gene (5 bases). In germline, CDR1 is DFQATT, CDR2 SNEGSKA (reference sequence). V was cut by 1 base and J by 2 bases, with 6 bases left in between. The CDR3 extends over 13 amino acids. The CDR3 spells CSARAGGNQPQHF. In DNA, the CDR3 is TGCAGTGCTAGAGCGGGGGGCAATCAGCCCCAGCATTTT.

This clonotype was counted once. One base away lies a much larger clone, so this may be a sequencing read error. The V gene is TRBV7-9, the J gene TRBJ2-4; the match to TRBD1 covers 7 bases. V gave up 2 bases and J gave up 0 bases; unmatched junction bases: 7. The CDR3 extends over 17 amino acids. The germline CDR1 and CDR2 sequences are SEHNR and FQNEAQ (reference sequence). CDR3 protein: CASSLRRTGLAKNIQYF. In DNA form, the CDR3 reads TGTGCCAGCAGCTTACGCCGGACAGGACTAGCCAAAAACATTCAGTACTTC.

In regard to this clonotype: A read error may produce the germline difference seen at one junction end. This chain uses TRBV4-1 with TRBJ1-2, with D unclear. The CDR3 contains 14 residues. Germline V gene data show CDR1 as MGHRA and CDR2 as YSYEKL. This CDR3 is CASSQDGRNFGYTF. The CDR3 DNA sequence: TGCGCCAGCAGCCAAGACGGACGTAACTTTGGCTACACCTTC.

The CDR3 spells CSARVRPVKTLAGVREQYF. The CDR3 nucleotides are TGCAGTGCTAGAGTTCGGCCAGTTAAGACTCTAGCGGGAGTCCGGGAGCAGTACTTC. The chain recombines TRBV20-1 with TRBJ2-7, with 10 bases identical to TRBD2. The CDR3 totals 19 residues. Germline CDR1 DFQATT, CDR2 SNEGSKA (reference sequence). The ends lost 1 base at V and 7 bases at J; junction bases unmatched: 22.

This clonotype was counted at least ten times. The chain is built from TRBV5-1 and TRBJ1-1; TRBD1 matches at 9 bases. The CDR3 sequence is 14 residues long. Trimming removed 0 bases from V and 6 bases from J; junction bases left unmatched: 3. From germline, CDR1 is SGHRS and CDR2 YFSETQ. Written as DNA, the CDR3 is TGCGCCAGCAGCTTGGACAGGACAGGGGCTGAAGCTTTCTTT. Translation gives CASSLDRTGAEAFF.

This clonotype was seen many times. This chain uses TRBV12-3 or TRBV12-4 with TRBJ2-1, with a tentative D call TRBD1 (6 bases). CDR3 length: 13 residues. Trimming left V 2 bases short and J 9 bases short, with 11 bases between. CDR3 in amino acids: CASSLQRGIEQFF. DNA of the CDR3: TGTGCCAGCAGTTTACAAAGGGGGATTGAGCAGTTCTTC.

This sequence joins TRBV7-8 and TRBJ2-2; TRBD2 matches 9 bases. Germline assignment: CDR1 SGHVS and CDR2 FQNEAQ. This CDR3 spans 14 amino acids. With V trimmed by 11 bases and J by 1 base, 5 bases remained unmatched. This chain's CDR3 is CAGRGGLNTGELFF. The CDR3 coding sequence is TGTGCCGGGCGGGGGGGGCTGAACACCGGGGAGCTGTTTTTT. The full variable domain, completed using reference TRBV7-8 and TRBJ2-2, is GAGVSQSPRYKVAKRGQDVALRCDPISGHVSLFWYQQALGQGPEFLTYFQNEAQLDKSGLPSDRFFAERPEGSVSTLKIQRTQQEDSAVYLCAGRGGLNTGELFFGEGSRLTVL.

This rearrangement joins TRBV4-2 to TRBJ1-2, with D unresolved. Germline CDR1 reads LGHNA; CDR2 reads YNFKEQ. The CDR3 sequence is 13 residues long. Trimming pared 0 bases from V and 3 bases from J, leaving 5 bases between. The CDR3 sequence: CASSQERDYGYTF. CDR3 nucleotides: TGTGCCAGCAGCCAAGAAAGGGACTATGGCTACACCTTC.

This clonotype was found a few times. This sequence joins TRBV5-5 and TRBJ2-7, with D tentatively TRBD1 or TRBD2 (5 bases each). The CDR3 is 15 amino acids. The germline V gene encodes CDR1 SGHKS and CDR2 YYEKEE (reference sequence). V lost 4 bases, J lost 2 bases, and 16 bases lay in between. The CDR3 reads CASSASLGTAYEQYF. CDR3 in DNA: TGTGCCAGCAGCGCTTCCTTAGGGACGGCCTACGAGCAGTACTTC. Using reference TRBV5-5 and TRBJ2-7 for the parts outside the CDR3, the full variable domain is DAGVTQSPTHLIKTRGQQVTLRCSPISGHKSVSWYQQVLGQGPQFIFQYYEKEERGRGNFPDRFSARQFPNYSSELNVNALLLGDSALYLCASSASLGTAYEQYFGPGTRLTVT.

V is TRBV7-2 and J is TRBJ2-1; D is undetermined. The CDR3 is 14 residues long. With 3 bases removed from V and 6 bases from J, the gap between germline ends came to 12 bases. The germline V gene has CDR1 SGHTA and CDR2 FQGNSA. The CDR3 DNA follows: TGTGCCAGCAGCTTCTCCTTAGAAATCAATGAGCAGTTCTTC. This codes for CASSFSLEINEQFF.

The chain links TRBV5-5 to TRBJ2-5; the D is unclear. Germline lookup yields CDR1 SGHKS and CDR2 YYEKEE (reference sequence). The CDR3 is 13 residues long. V dropped 3 bases and J dropped 5 bases, with 11 bases sitting between them. CDR3 DNA: TGTGCCAGCAGCTACATTGGGTTGGAGACCCAGTACTTC. Translation gives CASSYIGLETQYF.

This clonotype turned up a few times. The genes are TRBV6-2 or TRBV6-3 and TRBJ2-7; 9 positions match TRBD1. CDR3 size: 15 residues. Trimming took 5 bases from V and 2 from J; bases not matched to a gene: 7. Looked up from germline, CDR1 is MNHEY and CDR2 is SVGEGT. DNA of the CDR3: TGTGCCAGCAGTATCACGGGACAGGGCACCTACGAGCAGTACTTC. It specifies CASSITGQGTYEQYF.

The genes are TRBV12-3 or TRBV12-4 and TRBJ2-7, with TRBD2 identical over 10 bases. CDR3 size: 17 residues. The V and J ends lost 2 bases and 6 bases, in that order; junction bases with no gene match: 13. CDR3 nucleotide sequence: TGTGCCAGCAGTTTATTTGTGACTAGCGGGTGTATCCCCGAGCAGTACTTC. Residues: CASSLFVTSGCIPEQYF.

Worth noting for this clonotype: At one end, the junction sequence differs from germline, possibly due to a read error. This chain uses TRBV5-1 with TRBJ1-1, with 7 bases matching TRBD1. The CDR3 runs 14 residues. The V gene's germline CDR1 is SGHRS and CDR2 YFSETQ. The DNA for the CDR3 is TGCGCCAGCAGCTCGGACAGGATGAACGCTGAAGCTTTCTTT. This encodes CASSSDRMNAEAFF.

V is TRBV5-1 and J is TRBJ1-5, with D possibly TRBD1 on 5 matching bases. The CDR3 totals 14 residues. Germline values: CDR1 SGHRS, CDR2 YFSETQ. V dropped 3 bases and J dropped 2 bases, with 9 bases sitting between them. The CDR3 bases are TGCGCCAGCAGCTCGGGGGTGGGCAATCAGCCCCAGCATTTT. Its protein is CASSSGVGNQPQHF. The variable domain in full, completed from reference TRBV5-1 and TRBJ1-5, reads KAGVTQTPRYLIKTRGQQVTLSCSPISGHRSVSWYQQTPGQGLQFLFEYFSETQRNKGNFPGRFSGRQFSNSRSEMNVSTLELGDSALYLCASSSGVGNQPQHFGDGTRLSIL.

The CDR3 sequence: CASSPVLGEKLFF. In nucleotides, the CDR3 is TGTGCCAGCAGTCCCGTCCTGGGCGAAAAACTGTTTTTT. The chain couples TRBV12-3 or TRBV12-4 to TRBJ1-4; the D is unclear. This CDR3 is 13 amino acids long. With 5 bases removed from V and 8 bases from J, the gap between germline ends came to 12 bases.

The rearrangement joins TRBV6-2 or TRBV6-3 to TRBJ1-1; D might be TRBD1 (5 bases). CDR3 size: 17 residues. V was trimmed by 2 bases and J by 1 base, leaving 17 bases between them. Per the germline V gene, CDR1 is MNHEY and CDR2 is SVGEGT. The CDR3 DNA is TGTGCCAGCAGTTACCCCTCCCGGGGGGAGGGGAACACTGAAGCTTTCTTT. As protein: CASSYPSRGEGNTEAFF.

This clonotype was seen many times. CDR3 in DNA: TGCAGCGCCAGACTGGGAGAGGCTAAGCAGTACTTC. Amino acid sequence: CSARLGEAKQYF. The gene calls are TRBV29-1 and TRBJ2-7, with D possibly being TRBD2 (5 bases). The CDR3 is 12 amino acids. The germline gives CDR1 SQVTM, CDR2 ANQGSEA. Trimming left V 7 bases short and J 8 bases short, with 18 bases between.

This clonotype showed up just a few times. The chain couples TRBV7-2 to TRBJ2-2; 9 bases match TRBD2. The germline V gene has CDR1 SGHTA and CDR2 FQGNSA. The CDR3 spans 15 residues. Germline trimming cut 2 bases from V and 8 bases from J; bases unmatched to any gene: 6. CDR3 in DNA: TGTGCCAGCAGCTTATCGGGACTAGCTGCTGGGGAGCTGTTTTTT. Its protein product is CASSLSGLAAGELFF. The whole variable domain, filled in from reference TRBV7-2 and TRBJ2-2, reads GAGVSQSPSNKVTEKGKDVELRCDPISGHTALYWYRQSLGQGLEFLIYFQGNSAPDKSGLPSDRFSAERTGGSVSTLTIQRTQQEDSAVYLCASSLSGLAAGELFFGEGSRLTVL.

The V call is TRBV7-9, the J call TRBJ1-1, with D possibly matching TRBD1 (5 bases). Germline V gene lookup returns CDR1 SEHNR and CDR2 FQNEAQ (reference sequence). Trimming took 5 bases from V and 1 from J, leaving 17 bases between them. This CDR3 has 16 residues. The CDR3, as DNA: TGTGCCAGCAGCCCGAACTGGGGCCAGGAGAACACTGAAGCTTTCTTT. Translated: CASSPNWGQENTEAFF.

This clonotype was seen a few times. The rearrangement joins TRBV7-6 to TRBJ1-5; D may be TRBD1 (5 bases). Germline V CDR1 and CDR2: SGHVS, FNYEAQ. CDR3 length equals 16 residues. The ends were cut back, 5 bases at V and 3 bases at J, with 17 bases in the middle. This CDR3 reads CASSQAPGGVNQPQHF. For the CDR3, the DNA is TGTGCCAGCAGCCAAGCCCCTGGGGGAGTCAATCAGCCCCAGCATTTT.